This T cell receptor (beta chain) was observed in a study of PD-1 blockade in classical Hodgkin lymphoma. Study-level results: A significant rise in TCR diversity was seen by C4D1 for CD4+ cells but not for CD8+ cells. Prior to therapy, complete responders displayed diversity much like that of newly diagnosed patients.

Worth noting for this clone: Its cognate antigen is unknown.

All trial patients relapsed after autologous stem cell transplantation. Complete response, partial response or progressive disease constituted the best response categories observed. This table comes from immunoSEQ multiplex PCR, and its TCRdb copy is limited to in-frame clones, with some not included. The sample records 95,000 to 120,000 clones, roughly 87% being singletons. The ends were cut back, 5 bases at V and 8 bases at J, with 9 bases in the middle. The CDR3 is made up of 11 amino acids. The germline V gene has CDR1 MNHNS and CDR2 SASEGT. This receptor was identified in a human donor with classical Hodgkin lymphoma. The chain employs TRBV6-1 and TRBJ1-1; D is perhaps TRBD1 (5 bases). The specimen comprised peripheral blood mononuclear cells (PBMCs), sampled before the second cycle of nivolumab. The CDR3 DNA reads TGTGCCAGCAGTACTTCAGGGGAAGCTTTCTTT. Amino acid sequence: CASSTSGEAFF.